Here is one TCR beta chain with its context. The antigen it binds to is not known. No clone much larger than this one lies a single base away; base qualities are absent. On a FACSAria III, memory CD4+ T cells were FACS-sorted to over 98% purity, defined as all CD4+ cells except CD45RA+CCR7+CD95- naive cells. Healthy donor blood was obtained from blood donation centers in Switzerland. Positive selection with CD4 and CD14 magnetic microbeads was used to enrich total CD4+ T cells and monocytes. CD8+, CD14+, CD16+, CD56+, CD19+ and CD25-bright cells were excluded prior to sorting. In a couple of blood donors, total memory CD4+ T cells were sequenced directly ex vivo to assess in vivo expansion of bacteria-reactive clonotypes. Peripheral blood mononuclear cells were isolated from donor blood using Ficoll-Paque Plus. The germline V gene supplies CDR1 SGHTS and CDR2 YDEGEE. V sheds 5 bases and J sheds 5 bases, leaving 13 bases between their ends. There are 13 amino acids in the CDR3, from cysteine to phenylalanine inclusive. The CDR3 DNA has 39 bases and is translated from base 1.

Ex vivo total memory CD4+ samples were sequenced at deep level, with detection sensitivity of one cell in 200,000. The QIAamp DNA Micro Kit was used to extract genomic DNA from cell pellets, and the quantity and purity of the genomic DNA were checked by spectrophotometry. The immunoSEQ multiplex PCR assay was used to amplify the TCR Vbeta CDR3 regions. The Illumina HiSeq platform was used to sequence the amplicons. The retrieved sequences were 87 nucleotides in length and included the CDR3 region. The source study handled its data this way. A unique productive TCR Vbeta nucleotide sequence was defined as a clonotype and was quantified by productive template frequency from ImmunoSEQ Analyzer V3.0. Expanded clonotypes were defined by a threshold at the top 5th percentile of each frequency-ranked repertoire. Repertoire overlap was calculated as Chao-Jaccard using the R package fossil and displayed by nonmetric multidimensional scaling using the R package MASS. Drawn from immuneACCESS, this table holds only the in-frame rearrangements with V and J called that TCRdb kept. Clones are partly lost; checked studies trace under half to an unresolved V gene and leave the rest unexplained. The V and J calls and the clone size are those of that table, but D and trimming were determined from the DNA. A total of roughly 30,000 clones appear in this sample, approximately 84% of them only once. The ten largest make up 1.7% of the sample.

The data are from a study of human CD4 T cells and Enterobacteriaceae (dated by TCRdb to the early 2020s). Paper-wide results and their limitations: Ex vivo, broadly cross-reactive clonotypes appeared more expanded than specific ones, with about 55% of the 19 and 21 of 34 in the top 5%. Reactivity of ex vivo clonotypes was inferred only by matching nucleotide sequences to CFSE-low cultures from the same donors.

The sequenced sample consisted of memory CD4+ T cells from blood. The sample's cell subset or site, from its label and the paper: total memory CD4 T cells sorted directly ex vivo, unstimulated. The chain is encoded by TRBV5-8 joined to TRBJ1-1; no D segment can be confidently identified. This clonotype was sampled from a human donor in good health. The DNA sequence follows: TGTGCCAGCAGGCATAATGGGGAAACTGAAGCTTTCTTT. It translates to CASRHNGETEAFF.